The 31 T cell receptor beta chains in this list originate from one sample, sequenced in a study of HIV-infected patients and healthy controls. The repertoire came from unfractionated whole blood and reflected all unsorted peripheral T cells. Reverse transcription used approximately 500 ng RNA and constant-region primers for alpha and beta. Each of the alpha and beta chains got its own library through chain-specific third strand synthesis with indices. MiXCR was run by TCRdb on the 5' RACE reads, yielding one entry per CDR3 protein. The sample carries 7,500 to 8,000 distinct CDR3 sequences, under 6.5% recorded once. Sequencing used blood, obtained before antiretroviral therapy. The receptors come from an adult with HIV infection.

This clonotype is medium-sized in the sample. This chain joins TRBV7-8 and TRBJ2-7; maybe TRBD1 (6 bases). CDR1 and CDR2 from the germline V gene are SGHVS and FQNEAQ. The CDR3 has 13 amino acids. V lost 1 base and J lost 6, with 10 bases in between. For the CDR3, the DNA is TGTGCCAGCAGCTTAGGTTCAGGGGTCGAGCAGTACGTC. It translates to CASSLGSGVEQYV.

The table lists this clonotype with many counts. V gene TRBV27 combines with J gene TRBJ1-2; D ambiguous. The CDR3 loop spans 14 amino acids. Trimming left V 6 bases short and J 0 bases short, with 11 bases between. Germline lookup yields CDR1 MNHEY and CDR2 SMNVEV (reference sequence). The CDR3 protein is CASRYSGANYGYTF. Written as DNA, the CDR3 is TGTGCCAGCAGATATTCGGGAGCTAACTATGGCTACACCTTC.

By sample share, this clonotype is medium-sized. The chain uses TRBV7-2 and TRBJ1-5; 7 bases line up with TRBD1. CDR3 length equals 14 residues. CDR1 SGHTA and CDR2 FQGNSA come from the germline V gene. The V segment lost 1 base and the J segment 5 bases; nucleotides outside the gene matches: 2. The CDR3 nucleotides read TGTGCCAGCAGCTTAGTAACAGGGGATCAGCCCCAGCATTTT. This translates into CASSLVTGDQPQHF.

The table lists this clonotype with many counts. This sequence joins TRBV6-6 and TRBJ1-1; D is unresolved. There are 14 residues in the CDR3. V was shortened by 2 bases and J by 8 bases, with 15 bases between the two germline ends. Germline values: CDR1 MNHNY, CDR2 SVGAGI (reference sequence). The CDR3 protein is CASSYPYQRVEAFF. DNA for the CDR3: TGTGCCAGCAGTTACCCGTACCAGCGGGTGGAAGCTTTCTTT.

This clonotype was found many times. J is TRBJ1-6 and V is TRBV5-1, with D tentatively TRBD1 (6 bases). In germline, CDR1 is SGHRS, CDR2 YFSETQ. The V and J ends lost 4 bases and 5 bases respectively, with 16 bases between them. The CDR3 totals 16 residues. The CDR3 loop reads CASSAGTSGNNSPLHF. DNA for the CDR3: TGCGCCAGCAGCGCCGGGACATCGGGGAATAATTCACCCCTCCACTTT.

This clonotype turned up a few times. The chain is built from TRBV27 and TRBJ2-7; tentative D call: TRBD1 (6 bases). V lost 5 bases to trimming and J lost 3 bases, with 11 bases between them. Germline V lookup: CDR1 MNHEY, CDR2 SMNVEV (reference sequence). The CDR3 sequence is 13 residues long. In nucleotides, the CDR3 is TGTGCCAGCAGTCTCAGGGGTGGCTACGAGCAGTACTTC. It specifies CASSLRGGYEQYF.

Ten or more counts support this clonotype. The V and J genes are TRBV7-6 and TRBJ1-4, with 9 bases matching TRBD1. CDR3 length equals 14 residues. CDR1 and CDR2 (germline): SGHVS, FNYEAQ. Trimming took 5 bases from V and 8 from J; bases not matched to a gene: 6. The CDR3: CASSVQGAGEKLFF. Written as DNA, the CDR3 is TGTGCCAGCAGCGTACAGGGGGCTGGGGAAAAACTGTTTTTT.

By its share, this clonotype is medium-sized (0.01 to 0.1%). This rearrangement joins TRBV7-9 to TRBJ2-4; 8 nucleotides align to TRBD1. The CDR3 extends over 19 amino acids. The germline V gene encodes CDR1 SEHNR and CDR2 FQNEAQ (reference sequence). J gave up 0 bases and V 5 bases, and 15 bases lay outside the gene matches. The CDR3 reads CASSAVRPGGLLAKNIQYF. CDR3 nucleotides: TGTGCCAGCAGCGCCGTGAGGCCAGGGGGCTTACTAGCCAAAAACATTCAGTACTTC.

This clonotype is labeled medium-sized. The rearrangement links TRBV5-1 to TRBJ1-2; D uncertain. The germline V gene has CDR1 SGHRS and CDR2 YFSETQ. This CDR3 is 13 amino acids long. Trimming took off 0 bases at V and 4 bases at J, with 7 bases between the two ends. The CDR3 here is CASSLATAYGYTF. In nucleotides, the CDR3 is TGCGCCAGCAGCTTGGCGACCGCCTATGGCTACACCTTC.

The table lists this clonotype with many counts. The chain carries TRBV6-5 and TRBJ2-1; D possibly corresponds to TRBD2 (6 bases). Germline-derived CDR1 and CDR2 are MNHEY and SVGAGI. Trimming took 6 bases from V and 4 from J, leaving 16 bases between them. The CDR3 runs to 15 residues. CDR3: CASSPGGALYNEQFF. The CDR3 coding sequence is TGTGCCAGCAGCCCCGGGGGAGCTCTTTACAATGAGCAGTTCTTC.

This clonotype is medium-sized. The chain combines TRBV6-5 with TRBJ2-1, with D tentatively TRBD2 (6 bases). CDR1 and CDR2 from the germline V gene are MNHEY and SVGAGI. The CDR3 loop spans 15 amino acids. Trimming took off 0 bases at V and 9 bases at J, with 15 bases between the two ends. This chain's CDR3 is CASSYSEGRTSEQFF. The DNA of the CDR3 is TGTGCCAGCAGTTACTCGGAGGGGCGGACATCTGAGCAGTTCTTC.

In this sample, this clonotype turned up many times. The chain is built from TRBV5-1 and TRBJ2-5; D is unclear. CDR1 SGHRS and CDR2 YFSETQ come from the germline V gene. Trimming took 0 bases from V and 4 from J, leaving 7 bases between them. CDR3 length: 13 amino acids. The CDR3 loop is CASSLDPVETQYF. DNA of the CDR3: TGCGCCAGCAGCTTGGACCCCGTAGAGACCCAGTACTTC.

This clonotype has more than one count but fewer than ten. The V call is TRBV5-1, the J call TRBJ2-5, with 12 bases aligning to TRBD2. The V gene end was trimmed by 6 bases and the J gene end by 5 bases; junction bases not matched to a gene: 11. Looked up from germline, CDR1 is SGHRS and CDR2 is YFSETQ. CDR3 length: 16 amino acids. In nucleotides, the CDR3 is TGCGCCAGCAATCGACTAGCGGGGGTACCAGGGGAGACCCAGTACTTC. The encoded protein is CASNRLAGVPGETQYF.

This clonotype was detected ten times or more. J is TRBJ2-7 and V is TRBV6-1; D perhaps matches TRBD2 (5 bases). The CDR3 is made up of 13 amino acids. Germline V gene data show CDR1 as MNHNS and CDR2 as SASEGT. The V and J ends lost 4 bases and 2 bases respectively, with 9 bases between them. The CDR3 protein is CASSVEVTYEQYV. The CDR3 DNA reads TGTGCCAGCAGTGTGGAGGTCACCTACGAGCAGTACGTC.

This clonotype was picked up many times. This chain connects TRBV6-2 or TRBV6-3 to TRBJ2-7, with D possibly TRBD1 on 5 matching bases. V gave up 0 bases and J gave up 6 bases, with 6 bases separating them. This CDR3 spans 12 amino acids. From germline, CDR1 is MNHEY and CDR2 SVGEGT. The CDR3 nucleotides read TGTGCCAGCAGTTACTCCAGGGCCGAGCAGTACTTC. It specifies CASSYSRAEQYF.

This clonotype came up many times. The chain carries TRBV13 and TRBJ2-3; TRBD2 matches at 7 bases. The CDR3 is 16 amino acids. CDR1 is PRHDT and CDR2 is FYEKMQ in the germline V gene (reference sequence). Trimming removed 3 bases from V and 2 bases from J; junction bases left unmatched: 8. As DNA, the CDR3 is TGTGCCAGCAGCTTCGGTCTAGCGGCATTCACAGATACGCAGTATTTT. Its translation is CASSFGLAAFTDTQYF.

This clonotype is medium-sized (0.01 to 0.1%). The chain uses TRBV6-5 and TRBJ2-2; possible D gene TRBD1, 6 bases. Trimming shortened V by 4 bases and J by 7 bases, and 13 bases separated the two germline ends. Germline V CDR1 and CDR2: MNHEY, SVGAGI. The CDR3 contains 14 residues. CDR3 nucleotide sequence: TGTGCCAGCAGTTTATGGGCAGGGGACGGGGAGCTGTTTTTT. Protein product: CASSLWAGDGELFF.

This clonotype was detected many times. This chain uses TRBV6-1 with TRBJ1-5, with TRBD1 as a possible D gene (6 bases). The CDR3 covers 16 residues. CDR1 is MNHNS and CDR2 is SASEGT in the germline V gene. Trimming took 1 base from V and 2 from J, leaving 12 bases between them. The DNA of the CDR3 is TGTGCCAGCAGTGAAGAGGGGGGACAAGGCAATCAGCCCCAGCATTTT. This gives the protein CASSEEGGQGNQPQHF.

This clonotype was picked up many times. This chain links TRBV6-5 with TRBJ1-1, with TRBD1 as a possible D gene (5 bases). This CDR3 contains 15 residues. The germline gives CDR1 MNHEY, CDR2 SVGAGI. With 2 bases removed from V and 0 bases from J, the gap between germline ends came to 10 bases. In DNA, the CDR3 is TGTGCCAGCAGTTACGGGGGTACTCTGAACACTGAAGCTTTCTTT. As protein: CASSYGGTLNTEAFF.

The chain is built from TRBV6-2 or TRBV6-3 and TRBJ1-1; 7 bases align to TRBD1. The CDR3 sequence is 13 residues long. The germline CDR1 and CDR2 sequences are MNHEY and SVGEGT. V lost 6 bases and J lost 0; bases outside the gene matches: 1. CDR3 nucleotides: TGTGCCAGCAGGGGACAGTTGAACACTGAAGCTTTCTTT. This codes for CASRGQLNTEAFF.

This clonotype was seen ten or more times. The chain carries TRBV6-6 and TRBJ2-1; 10 bases line up with TRBD2. This CDR3 is built from 16 residues. Germline V gene data show CDR1 as MNHNY and CDR2 as SVGAGI (reference sequence). The V segment lost 6 bases and the J segment 6 bases; nucleotides outside the gene matches: 11. Here the CDR3 DNA reads TGTGCCAGCAGCAGACTAAGCGGGGGGGCCAGCAATGAGCAGTTCTTC. Protein product: CASSRLSGGASNEQFF.

By share, this clonotype counts as medium-sized. The V and J genes are TRBV25-1 and TRBJ1-1, with D perhaps TRBD1 (6 bases). V lost 6 bases to trimming and J lost 0 bases, with 8 bases between them. Germline V gene data show CDR1 as MGHDK and CDR2 as SYGVNS. The CDR3 loop spans 13 amino acids. The CDR3 nucleotides are TGTGCCAGCAGCACAGGGATGAACACTGAAGCTTTCTTT. It is translated as CASSTGMNTEAFF.

By sample share, this clonotype is medium-sized. The rearrangement links TRBV4-2 to TRBJ1-2; D is unclear. Germline values: CDR1 LGHNA, CDR2 YNFKEQ. Trimming shortened V by 1 base and J by 8 bases, and 20 bases separated the two germline ends. CDR3 length: 16 residues. The CDR3 here is CASSQGPVLQAEGYTF. The DNA of the CDR3 is TGTGCCAGCAGCCAAGGACCAGTTCTCCAGGCCGAAGGCTACACCTTC.

This clonotype has ten or more counts. This chain uses TRBV7-8 with TRBJ1-2; D is ambiguous. The germline V gene encodes CDR1 SGHVS and CDR2 FQNEAQ. Trimming stripped 7 bases from V and 0 bases from J, with 18 bases between. The CDR3 length is 16 residues. The CDR3 DNA is TGTGCCAGCACCCACACTAGGTCCACCGCTAACTATGGCTACACCTTC. This encodes CASTHTRSTANYGYTF.

This clonotype was detected many times. In DNA form, the CDR3 reads TGCAGCGTAGCCGGGCCAGCAAATCAGCCCCAGCATTTT. This codes for CSVAGPANQPQHF. The rearrangement joins TRBV29-1 to TRBJ1-5; D is unresolved. Germline CDR1 is SQVTM and CDR2 is ANQGSEA. Trimming cost V 6 bases and J 4 bases, with 13 bases left between them. CDR3 size: 13 residues.

This clonotype came up many times. The chain has TRBV6-2 or TRBV6-3 and TRBJ2-7, with D possibly TRBD1 on 5 matching bases. The CDR3 consists of 13 residues. CDR1 MNHEY and CDR2 SVGEGT come from the germline V gene. Trimming cost V 0 bases and J 3 bases, with 6 bases left between them. The CDR3 region is CASSYSDSYEQYF. In DNA, the CDR3 is TGTGCCAGCAGTTACTCCGACAGCTACGAGCAGTACTTC.

This clonotype appeared many times. This chain joins TRBV3-1 and TRBJ1-5; D is uncertain. The germline gives CDR1 LGHDT, CDR2 YNNKEL (reference sequence). This CDR3 comprises 12 residues. The V end lost 6 bases, the J end lost 1 base, and 4 bases lay between the germline ends. CDR3 DNA: TGTGCCAGCAGTCAAAGCAATCAGCCCCAGCATTTT. Encoded protein: CASSQSNQPQHF.

By frequency in the sample, this clonotype is medium-sized. The CDR3 reads CASSFYGVGLSGSRLAGVTDTQYF. CDR3 sequence (DNA): TGTGCCAGCAGTTTTTACGGCGTGGGGTTATCGGGGAGCCGACTAGCGGGGGTCACAGATACGCAGTATTTT. V and J are TRBV28 and TRBJ2-3, with TRBD2 matching over 12 bases. This CDR3 is 24 amino acids long. From germline, CDR1 is MDHEN and CDR2 SYDVKM. J was trimmed by 2 bases and V by 3 bases; bases with no gene match: 27.

Comments on this clonotype: A much larger clone is a single base away; this may be a read error. The chain recombines TRBV7-8 with TRBJ2-1; 8 positions match TRBD2. The CDR3 covers 15 residues. Germline V gene lookup returns CDR1 SGHVS and CDR2 FQNEAQ. In nucleotides, the CDR3 is TGTGCCAGCAGCTTCGGCGGGGGGCCCTACAATGAGAAGTTCTTC. Translating it yields CASSFGGGPYNEKFF.

By proportion, this clonotype is medium-sized. V and J are TRBV13 and TRBJ2-3; 10 bases map to TRBD2. CDR1 is PRHDT and CDR2 is FYEKMQ in the germline V gene (reference sequence). The CDR3 runs to 17 residues. Trimming at V came to 5 bases and at J to 3 bases, leaving 11 bases not matched to a gene. The CDR3 reads CASSGYGASGGTDTQYF. The CDR3 DNA reads as TGTGCCAGCAGCGGATACGGGGCTAGCGGGGGAACAGATACGCAGTATTTT.

This clonotype appeared many times. The chain recombines TRBV13 with TRBJ1-3; D gene ambiguous. Germline values: CDR1 PRHDT, CDR2 FYEKMQ (reference sequence). The CDR3 contains 14 residues. Trimming removed 3 bases at V and 4 bases at J, with 10 bases between. The CDR3: CASSLRQFGNTIYF. CDR3 sequence (DNA): TGTGCCAGCAGCTTGAGGCAGTTCGGAAACACCATATATTTT.